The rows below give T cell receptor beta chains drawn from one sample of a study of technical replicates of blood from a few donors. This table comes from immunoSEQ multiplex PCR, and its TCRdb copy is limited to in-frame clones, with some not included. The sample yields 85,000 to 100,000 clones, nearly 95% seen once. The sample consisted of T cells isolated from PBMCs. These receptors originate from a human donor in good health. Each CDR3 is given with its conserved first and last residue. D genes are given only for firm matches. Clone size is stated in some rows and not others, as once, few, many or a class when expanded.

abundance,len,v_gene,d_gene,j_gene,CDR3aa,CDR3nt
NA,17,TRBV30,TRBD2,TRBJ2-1,CAWKGISGGGDYNEQFF,TGTGCCTGGAAGGGTATTTCGGGCGGGGGGGACTACAATGAGCAGTTCTTC
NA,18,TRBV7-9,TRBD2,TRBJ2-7,CASSLVSGRDGLVYEQYF,TGTGCCAGCAGCTTAGTTAGCGGGAGGGACGGACTGGTTTACGAGCAGTACTTC
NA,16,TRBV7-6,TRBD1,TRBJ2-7,CASSYYPGTGGYEQYF,TGTGCCAGCAGCTACTACCCCGGGACAGGGGGTTACGAGCAGTACTTC
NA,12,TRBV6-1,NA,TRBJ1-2,CATGRVGDGYTF,TGTGCCACGGGGAGGGTAGGGGACGGCTACACCTTC
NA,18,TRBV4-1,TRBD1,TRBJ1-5,CASSQRTGDDASNQPQHF,TGCGCCAGCAGCCAAAGGACAGGGGACGACGCAAGCAATCAGCCCCAGCATTTT
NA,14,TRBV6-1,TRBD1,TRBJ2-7,CASSGTGRFYEQYF,TGTGCCAGCAGCGGGACAGGGCGCTTCTACGAGCAGTACTTC
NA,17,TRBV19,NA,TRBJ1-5,CATHRGVGAYSNQPQHF,TGTGCCACTCACCGTGGGGTAGGGGCTTATAGCAATCAGCCCCAGCATTTT
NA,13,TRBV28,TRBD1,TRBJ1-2,CASWSGQQYGYTF,TGTGCCAGCTGGTCGGGACAGCAATATGGCTACACCTTC
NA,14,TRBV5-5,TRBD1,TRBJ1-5,CASSPDRHNQPQHF,TGTGCCAGCAGTCCGGACAGGCACAATCAGCCCCAGCATTTT
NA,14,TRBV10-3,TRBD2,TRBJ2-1,CAISVAGGLYEQFF,TGTGCCATCAGTGTAGCGGGAGGGCTTTATGAGCAGTTCTTC
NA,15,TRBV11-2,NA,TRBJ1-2,CASSPSVEANYGYTF,TGTGCCAGCAGTCCCTCGGTCGAGGCTAACTATGGCTACACCTTC
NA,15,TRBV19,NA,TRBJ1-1,CASSYGPTSNTEAFF,TGTGCCAGTAGTTATGGGCCAACCTCGAACACTGAAGCTTTCTTT
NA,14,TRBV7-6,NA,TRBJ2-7,CASSLAAGVYEQYF,TGTGCCAGCAGCTTAGCGGCCGGGGTCTACGAGCAGTACTTC
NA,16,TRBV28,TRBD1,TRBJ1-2,CASSLYHQGQIYGYTF,TGTGCCAGCAGTTTATATCACCAGGGACAGATCTATGGCTACACCTTC
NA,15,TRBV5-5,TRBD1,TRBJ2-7,CASRADRAAYHEQYF,TGTGCCAGCAGGGCGGACAGGGCGGCCTACCACGAGCAGTACTTC
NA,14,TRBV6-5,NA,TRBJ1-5,CASSYGRTNQPQHF,TGTGCCAGCAGTTATGGACGGACAAATCAGCCCCAGCATTTT
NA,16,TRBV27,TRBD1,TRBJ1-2,CASSLSLGQKKYGYTF,TGTGCCAGCAGTTTATCTTTGGGACAGAAAAAGTATGGCTACACCTTC
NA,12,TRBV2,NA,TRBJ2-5,CASMWGLETQYF,TGTGCCAGCATGTGGGGGCTAGAGACCCAGTACTTC
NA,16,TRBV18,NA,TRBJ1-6,CASSLQRVGSGSPLHF,TGTGCCAGCTCACTGCAGAGGGTCGGTAGTGGTTCACCCCTCCACTTT
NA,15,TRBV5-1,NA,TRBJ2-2,CASSLRVTNTGELFF,TGCGCCAGCAGCTTGAGAGTGACGAACACCGGGGAGCTGTTTTTT
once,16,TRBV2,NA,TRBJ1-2,CASSDVDSTVLGGYTF,TGTGCCAGCAGTGACGTAGACAGCACGGTACTGGGCGGCTACACCTTC
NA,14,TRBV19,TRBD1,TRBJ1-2,CASTPGQGSYGYTF,TGTGCCAGTACCCCCGGACAGGGCTCGTATGGCTACACCTTC
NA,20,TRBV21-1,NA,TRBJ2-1,CASSGRRLQTKKPPYNEQFF,TGTGCCAGCAGCGGCAGGAGGCTCCAAACCAAAAAGCCGCCCTACAATGAGCAGTTCTTC
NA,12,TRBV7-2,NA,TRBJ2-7,CASSQISYEQYF,TGTGCCAGCAGCCAAATCTCCTACGAGCAGTACTTC
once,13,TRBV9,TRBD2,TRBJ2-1,CASTRAGSGEQFF,TGTGCCAGCACCCGAGCGGGGTCCGGCGAGCAGTTCTTC
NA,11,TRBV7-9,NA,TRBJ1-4,CASSLQGQLFF,TGTGCCAGCAGCTTACAGGGGCAACTGTTTTTT
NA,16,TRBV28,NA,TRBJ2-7,CASSRTHSTKLYEQYF,TGTGCCAGCAGTCGAACCCACTCTACGAAACTCTACGAGCAGTACTTC
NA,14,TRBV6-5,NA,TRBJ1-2,CASSYPGSGNGYTF,TGTGCCAGCAGTTACCCAGGGTCTGGGAATGGCTACACCTTC
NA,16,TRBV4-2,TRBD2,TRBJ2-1,CASSQDPPSGDNEQFF,TGTGCCAGCAGCCAAGATCCGCCTAGCGGTGACAATGAGCAGTTCTTC
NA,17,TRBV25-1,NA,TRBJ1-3,CASSEGFDFTSGNTIYF,TGTGCCAGCAGTGAAGGGTTTGACTTTACCTCTGGAAACACCATATATTTT
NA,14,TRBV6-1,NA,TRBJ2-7,CASRPGHRIDEQYF,TGTGCCAGCAGGCCGGGACACCGGATTGACGAGCAGTACTTC
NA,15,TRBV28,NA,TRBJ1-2,CASSSPPKSNYGYTF,TGTGCCAGCAGTTCCCCGCCTAAAAGTAACTATGGCTACACCTTC
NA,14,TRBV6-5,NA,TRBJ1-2,CASSYSVLSYGYTF,TGTGCCAGCAGTTACTCCGTTCTTAGCTACGGCTACACCTTC
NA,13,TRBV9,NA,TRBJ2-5,CASSVERGETQYF,TGTGCCAGCAGCGTCGAACGAGGAGAGACCCAGTACTTC
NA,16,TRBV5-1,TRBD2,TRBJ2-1,CASSLELAWSYNEQFF,TGCGCCAGCAGCTTGGAACTAGCGTGGTCCTACAATGAGCAGTTCTTC
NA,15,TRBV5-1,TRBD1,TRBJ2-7,CASTRGDRGFYEQYF,TGCGCCAGCACGCGTGGGGACAGGGGATTTTACGAGCAGTACTTC
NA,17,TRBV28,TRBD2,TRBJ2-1,CASSLKSSGGPQNEQFF,TGTGCCAGCAGTTTAAAGTCGAGCGGGGGTCCACAGAATGAGCAGTTCTTC
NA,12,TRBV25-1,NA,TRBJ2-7,CATTRGVDEQYF,TGTGCCACCACCAGGGGTGTCGACGAGCAGTACTTC
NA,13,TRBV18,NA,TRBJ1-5,CASSPGAGQPQHF,TGTGCCAGCTCACCAGGGGCTGGTCAGCCCCAGCATTTT
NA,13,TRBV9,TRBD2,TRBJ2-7,CASSVDGGREQYF,TGTGCCAGCAGCGTAGACGGGGGGAGGGAGCAGTACTTC
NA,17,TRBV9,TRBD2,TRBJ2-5,CASSVDGGSGGFETQYF,TGTGCCAGCAGCGTAGATGGTGGTAGCGGGGGTTTTGAGACCCAGTACTTC
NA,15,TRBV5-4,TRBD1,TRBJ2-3,CASSLDNQGADTQYF,TGTGCCAGCAGCTTGGATAACCAGGGGGCAGATACGCAGTATTTT